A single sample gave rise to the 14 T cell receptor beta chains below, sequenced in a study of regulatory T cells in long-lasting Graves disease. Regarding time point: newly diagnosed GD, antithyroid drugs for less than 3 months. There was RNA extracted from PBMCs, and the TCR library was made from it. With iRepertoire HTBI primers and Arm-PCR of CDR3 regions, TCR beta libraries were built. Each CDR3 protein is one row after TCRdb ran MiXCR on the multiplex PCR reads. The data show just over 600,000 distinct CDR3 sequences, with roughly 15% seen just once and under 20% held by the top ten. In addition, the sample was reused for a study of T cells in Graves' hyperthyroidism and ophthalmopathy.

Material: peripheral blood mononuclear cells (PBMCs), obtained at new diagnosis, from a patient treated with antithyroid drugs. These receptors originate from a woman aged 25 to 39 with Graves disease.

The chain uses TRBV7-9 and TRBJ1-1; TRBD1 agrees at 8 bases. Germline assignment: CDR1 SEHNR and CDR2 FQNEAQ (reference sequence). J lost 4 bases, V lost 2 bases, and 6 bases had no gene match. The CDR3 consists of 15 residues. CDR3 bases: TGTGCCAGCAGCTTATCCCAGGGGGCCGGCACTGAAGCTTTCTTT. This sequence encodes CASSLSQGAGTEAFF.

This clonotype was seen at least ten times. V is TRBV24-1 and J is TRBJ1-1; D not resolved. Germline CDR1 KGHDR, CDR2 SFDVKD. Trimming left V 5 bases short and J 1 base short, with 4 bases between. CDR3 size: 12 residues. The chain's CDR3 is CATSGGNTEAFF. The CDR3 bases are TGTGCCACCAGTGGCGGGAACACTGAAGCTTTCTTT.

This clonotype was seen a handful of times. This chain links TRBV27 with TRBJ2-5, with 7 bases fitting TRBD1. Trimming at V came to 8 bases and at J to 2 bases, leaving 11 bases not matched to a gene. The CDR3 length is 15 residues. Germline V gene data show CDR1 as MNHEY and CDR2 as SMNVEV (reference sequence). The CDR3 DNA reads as TGTGCCAGCTCCCAAATCGGGACAGTGCAAGAGACCCAGTACTTC. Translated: CASSQIGTVQETQYF.

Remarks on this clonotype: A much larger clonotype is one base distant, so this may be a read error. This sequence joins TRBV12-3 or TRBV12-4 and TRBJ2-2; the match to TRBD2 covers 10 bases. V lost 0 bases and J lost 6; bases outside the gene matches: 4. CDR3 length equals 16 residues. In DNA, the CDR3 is TGTGCCAGCAGTTTAGCGGCGAGCGGGGGGGCCGGGGAGCTGTTTTTT. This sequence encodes CASSLAASGGAGELFF.

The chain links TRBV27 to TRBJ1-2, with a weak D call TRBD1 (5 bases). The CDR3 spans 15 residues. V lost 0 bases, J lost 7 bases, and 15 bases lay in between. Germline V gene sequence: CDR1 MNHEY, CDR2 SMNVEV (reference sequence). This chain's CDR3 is CASSLSFPGNGGYTF. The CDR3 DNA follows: TGTGCCAGCAGTTTATCGTTCCCAGGGAATGGTGGCTACACCTTC.

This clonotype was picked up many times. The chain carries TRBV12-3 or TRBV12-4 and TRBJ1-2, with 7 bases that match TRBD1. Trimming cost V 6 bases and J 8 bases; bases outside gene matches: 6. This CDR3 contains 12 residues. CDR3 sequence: CASSLTGVGYTF. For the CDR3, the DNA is TGTGCCAGCAGCTTAACAGGGGTGGGCTACACCTTC.

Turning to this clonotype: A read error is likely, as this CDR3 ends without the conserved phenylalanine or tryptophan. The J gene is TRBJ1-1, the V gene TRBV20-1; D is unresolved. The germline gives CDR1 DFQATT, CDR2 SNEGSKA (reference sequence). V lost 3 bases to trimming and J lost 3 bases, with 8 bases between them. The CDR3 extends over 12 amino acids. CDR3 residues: CSAREADTEAFL. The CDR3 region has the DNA TGCAGTGCTAGGGAGGCGGACACTGAAGCTTTCCTT.

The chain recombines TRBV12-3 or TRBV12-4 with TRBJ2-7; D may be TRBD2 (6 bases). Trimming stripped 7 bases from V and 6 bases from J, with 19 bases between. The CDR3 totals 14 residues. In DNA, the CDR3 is TGTGCCAGCACCCCCGGGCTAGCGAGGAGCGAGCAGTACTTC. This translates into CASTPGLARSEQYF.

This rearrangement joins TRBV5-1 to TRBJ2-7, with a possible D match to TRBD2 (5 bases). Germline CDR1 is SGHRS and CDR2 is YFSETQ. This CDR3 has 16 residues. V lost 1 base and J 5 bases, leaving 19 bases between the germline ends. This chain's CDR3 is CASSLILGGSLHEQYF. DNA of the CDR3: TGCGCCAGCAGCTTGATACTAGGCGGTAGCCTTCACGAGCAGTACTTC.

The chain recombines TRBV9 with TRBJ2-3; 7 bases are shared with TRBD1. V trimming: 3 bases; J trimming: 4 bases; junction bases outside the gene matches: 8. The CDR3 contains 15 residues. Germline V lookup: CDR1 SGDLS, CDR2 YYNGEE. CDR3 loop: CASSGGGVQADTQYF. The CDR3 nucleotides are TGTGCCAGCAGCGGAGGGGGCGTCCAGGCAGATACGCAGTATTTT.

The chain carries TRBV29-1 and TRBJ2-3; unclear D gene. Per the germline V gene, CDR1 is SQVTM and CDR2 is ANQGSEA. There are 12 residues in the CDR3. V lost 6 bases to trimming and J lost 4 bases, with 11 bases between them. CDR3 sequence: CSVPVVADTQYF. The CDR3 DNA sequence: TGCAGCGTCCCAGTGGTGGCAGATACGCAGTATTTT.

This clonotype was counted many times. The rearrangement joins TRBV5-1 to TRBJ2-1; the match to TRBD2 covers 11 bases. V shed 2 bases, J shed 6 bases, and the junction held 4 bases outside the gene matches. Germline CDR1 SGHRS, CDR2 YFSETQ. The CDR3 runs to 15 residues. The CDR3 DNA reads TGCGCCAGCAGCTTCGAGACTAGCGGGACCAATGAGCAGTTCTTC. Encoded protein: CASSFETSGTNEQFF.

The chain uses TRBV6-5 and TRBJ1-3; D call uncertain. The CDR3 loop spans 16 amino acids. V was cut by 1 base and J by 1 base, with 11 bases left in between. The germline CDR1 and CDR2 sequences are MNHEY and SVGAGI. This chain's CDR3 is CASSYFSTRSGNTIYF. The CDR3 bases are TGTGCCAGCAGTTACTTCAGTACTCGGTCTGGAAACACCATATATTTT.

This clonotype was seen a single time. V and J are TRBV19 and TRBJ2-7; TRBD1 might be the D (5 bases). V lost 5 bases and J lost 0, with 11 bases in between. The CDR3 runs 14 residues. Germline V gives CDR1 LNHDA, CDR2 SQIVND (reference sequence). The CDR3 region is CASSSRTPSYEQYF. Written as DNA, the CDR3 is TGTGCCAGTAGTTCTAGGACACCCTCCTACGAGCAGTACTTC.